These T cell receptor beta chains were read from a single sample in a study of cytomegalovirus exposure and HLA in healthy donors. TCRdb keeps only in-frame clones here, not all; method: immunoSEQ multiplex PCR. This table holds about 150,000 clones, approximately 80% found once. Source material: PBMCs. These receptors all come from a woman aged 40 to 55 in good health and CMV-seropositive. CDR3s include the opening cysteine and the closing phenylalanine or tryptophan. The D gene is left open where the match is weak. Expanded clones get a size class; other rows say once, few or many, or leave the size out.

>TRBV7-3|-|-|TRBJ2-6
CASSRGSSGANVLTF
TGTGCCAGCAGCCGAGGGTCCTCCGGGGCCAACGTCCTGACTTTC
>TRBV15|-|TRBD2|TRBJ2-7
CATSRSISSGISYEQYF
TGTGCCACCAGCAGATCGATCTCTAGCGGGATCTCCTACGAGCAGTACTTC
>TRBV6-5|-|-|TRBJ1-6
CASSYSMQGSNSPLHF
TGTGCCAGCAGTTACTCGATGCAGGGAAGCAATTCACCCCTCCACTTT
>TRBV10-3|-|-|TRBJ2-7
CAISESGAFYEQYF
TGTGCCATCAGTGAGTCGGGGGCATTTTACGAGCAGTACTTC
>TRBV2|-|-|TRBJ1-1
CASSRGTYLEAFF
TGTGCCAGCAGTCGCGGGACCTACCTTGAAGCTTTCTTT
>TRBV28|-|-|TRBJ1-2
CASSPGGWGYTF
TGTGCCAGCTCCCCGGGGGGGTGGGGCTACACCTTC
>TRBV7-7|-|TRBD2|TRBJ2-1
CASSLATSGINEQFF
TGTGCCAGCAGCCTAGCGACTAGCGGGATCAATGAGCAGTTCTTC
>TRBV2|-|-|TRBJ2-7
CASKRRGNVPQWRYF
TGTGCCAGCAAGAGAAGGGGGAATGTACCCCAATGGCGGTACTTC
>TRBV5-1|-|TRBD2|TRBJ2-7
CASSSGGSYEQYF
TGCGCCAGCAGCAGCGGGGGGTCCTACGAGCAGTACTTC
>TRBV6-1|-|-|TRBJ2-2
CASSAVRENTGELFF
TGTGCCAGCAGCGCCGTCAGGGAAAACACCGGGGAGCTGTTTTTT
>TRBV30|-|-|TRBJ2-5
CAWTRAEETQYF
TGTGCCTGGACCAGGGCGGAGGAGACCCAGTACTTC
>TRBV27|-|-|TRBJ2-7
CATQQGYEQYF
TGTGCCACGCAGCAGGGTTACGAGCAGTACTTC
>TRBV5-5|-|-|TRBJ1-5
CASSLGRGQPQHF
TGTGCCAGCAGCTTGGGACGAGGCCAGCCCCAGCATTTT
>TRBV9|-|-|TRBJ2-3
CASSVGSRDTQYF
TGTGCCAGCAGCGTAGGTAGCAGAGATACGCAGTATTTT
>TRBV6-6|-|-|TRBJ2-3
CASSYRGADTQYF
TGTGCCAGCAGTTACCGGGGAGCAGATACGCAGTATTTT
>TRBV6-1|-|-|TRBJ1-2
CASSESEAQYGYTF
TGTGCCAGCAGTGAATCTGAGGCACAATATGGCTACACCTTC
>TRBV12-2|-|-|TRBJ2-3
CASRLAKSSGLCTDTQYF
TGTGCAAGTCGCTTAGCTAAATCTAGCGGACTGTGCACAGATACGCAGTATTTT
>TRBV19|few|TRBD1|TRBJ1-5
CASSTVQGYSNQPQHF
TGTGCCAGTAGTACAGTACAGGGGTATAGCAATCAGCCCCAGCATTTT
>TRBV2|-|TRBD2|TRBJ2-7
CASSASGGRREQYF
TGTGCCAGCAGTGCGAGCGGGGGCCGTAGGGAGCAGTACTTC
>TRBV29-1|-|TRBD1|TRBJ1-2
CSAAFGTGGLDGYTF
TGCAGCGCAGCCTTCGGGACAGGGGGCCTAGATGGCTACACCTTC
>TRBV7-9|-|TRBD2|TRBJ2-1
CASSSGLGNVNEQFF
TGTGCCAGCAGCTCCGGACTAGGTAACGTGAATGAGCAGTTCTTC
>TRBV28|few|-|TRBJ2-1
CASSTGRESDEQFF
TGTGCCAGCAGCACGGGTCGAGAGAGCGATGAGCAGTTCTTC
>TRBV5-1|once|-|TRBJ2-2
CASSLDRGLNTGELFF
TGCGCCAGCAGCTTGGACAGGGGACTGAACACCGGGGAGCTGTTTTTT
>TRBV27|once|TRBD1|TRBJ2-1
CASSFTGALYNEQFF
TGTGCCAGCAGTTTCACAGGGGCCCTCTACAATGAGCAGTTCTTC
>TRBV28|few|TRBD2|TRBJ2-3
CASSLAGGPGDTQYF
TGTGCCAGCAGTTTAGCGGGAGGGCCCGGAGATACGCAGTATTTT
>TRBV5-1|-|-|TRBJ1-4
CASSLDAPATTEKLFF
TGCGCCAGCAGCTTGGATGCTCCAGCAACTACTGAAAAACTGTTTTTT
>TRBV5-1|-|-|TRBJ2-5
CASSLFTGETQYF
TGCGCCAGCAGCTTGTTTACCGGGGAGACCCAGTACTTC
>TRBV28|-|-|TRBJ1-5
CASSASTGSGQPQHF
TGTGCCAGCAGTGCATCAACAGGGAGCGGTCAGCCCCAGCATTTT
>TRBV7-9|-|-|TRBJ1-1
CASSLGGSGTEAFF
TGTGCCAGCAGCTTAGGTGGCTCGGGCACTGAAGCTTTCTTT
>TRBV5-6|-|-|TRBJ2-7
CASSFWGGSYEQYF
TGTGCCAGCAGCTTTTGGGGAGGCTCCTACGAGCAGTACTTC
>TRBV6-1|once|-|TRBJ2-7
CAITGFSYEQYF
TGTGCCATCACAGGTTTTTCCTACGAGCAGTACTTC
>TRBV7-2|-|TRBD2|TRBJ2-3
CASSSRVAGVGTQYF
TGTGCCAGCAGCTCCCGGGTAGCGGGAGTGGGTACGCAGTATTTT
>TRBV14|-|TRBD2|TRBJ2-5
CASSPSLASGTQYF
TGTGCCAGCAGCCCCTCACTAGCGTCTGGGACCCAGTACTTC
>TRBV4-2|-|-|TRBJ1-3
CASSHRQVLGNTIYF
TGTGCCAGCAGCCATCGACAGGTGTTGGGAAACACCATATATTTT
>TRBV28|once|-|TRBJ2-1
CASSLGGRDSEQFF
TGTGCCAGCAGTTTAGGGGGGCGGGACAGTGAGCAGTTCTTC
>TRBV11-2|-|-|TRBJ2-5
CASRGVGSGETQYF
TGTGCCAGCAGGGGAGTGGGGTCTGGTGAGACCCAGTACTTC
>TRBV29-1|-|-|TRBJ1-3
CSVEKLQTGLPTIYF
TGCAGCGTTGAAAAGCTCCAGACAGGACTTCCCACCATATATTTT
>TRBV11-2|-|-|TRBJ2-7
CASSPSGHRYEQYF
TGTGCCAGCAGCCCCAGTGGGCATCGCTACGAGCAGTACTTC
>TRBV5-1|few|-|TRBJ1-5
CASSLEGVSNQPQHF
TGCGCCAGCAGCTTGGAGGGGGTGAGCAATCAGCCCCAGCATTTT
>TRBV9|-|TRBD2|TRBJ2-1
CASSAGTSGRYNEQFF
TGTGCCAGCAGCGCAGGGACTAGCGGGCGTTACAATGAGCAGTTCTTC
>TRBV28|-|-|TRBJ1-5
CASSPPAPGGNQPQHF
TGTGCCAGCAGTCCTCCGGCCCCGGGTGGCAATCAGCCCCAGCATTTT
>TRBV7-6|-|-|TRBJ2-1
CASSLVRGEQFF
TGTGCCAGCAGCTTAGTCAGGGGAGAGCAGTTCTTC
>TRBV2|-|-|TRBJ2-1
CASILEVPSEAYNEQFF
TGTGCCAGCATCTTAGAAGTCCCCTCAGAGGCTTACAATGAGCAGTTCTTC
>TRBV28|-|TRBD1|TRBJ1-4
CASSLGDRVEKLFF
TGTGCCAGCAGTTTAGGGGACAGGGTAGAAAAACTGTTTTTT
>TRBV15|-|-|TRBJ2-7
CATSPTGSEQYF
TGTGCCACCTCTCCGACTGGATCCGAGCAGTACTTC
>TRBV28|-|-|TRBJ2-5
CASSSLSKDSETQYF
TGTGCCAGCAGTTCTTTATCTAAGGACTCGGAGACCCAGTACTTC
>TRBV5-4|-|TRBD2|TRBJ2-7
CASSGGLAYEQYF
TGTGCCAGCAGCGGGGGACTAGCGTACGAGCAGTACTTC
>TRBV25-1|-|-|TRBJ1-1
CASRNTGQTEAFF
TGTGCCAGCAGAAATACAGGGCAAACTGAAGCTTTCTTT
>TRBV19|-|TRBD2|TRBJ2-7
CASRDSGASGIGEQYF
TGTGCCAGTAGGGATTCTGGGGCTAGCGGGATCGGCGAGCAGTACTTC
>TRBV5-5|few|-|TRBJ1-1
CASSTGTHNTEAFF
TGTGCCAGCAGCACCGGGACTCACAACACTGAAGCTTTCTTT
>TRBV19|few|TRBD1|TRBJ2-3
CASSITGVSGTDTQYF
TGTGCCAGTAGTATAACAGGGGTCAGTGGCACAGATACGCAGTATTTT
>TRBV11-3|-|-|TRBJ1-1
CASSLGGAAGGTEAFF
TGTGCCAGCAGCTTAGGAGGCGCGGCGGGGGGTACTGAAGCTTTCTTT
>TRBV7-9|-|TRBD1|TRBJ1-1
CASSLGGNRGLDTEAFF
TGTGCCAGCAGCTTAGGGGGAAACAGGGGGCTCGACACTGAAGCTTTCTTT
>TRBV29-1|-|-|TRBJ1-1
CSVDGGDGPPEAFF
TGCAGCGTTGATGGGGGGGATGGCCCTCCTGAAGCTTTCTTT
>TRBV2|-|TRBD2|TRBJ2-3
CASRILAGVGDTQYF
TGTGCCAGCAGGATCCTAGCGGGAGTGGGGGATACGCAGTATTTT
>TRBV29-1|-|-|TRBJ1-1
CSVERPTNTEAFF
TGCAGCGTTGAGAGACCGACAAACACTGAAGCTTTCTTT
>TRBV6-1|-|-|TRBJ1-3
CASSASAGSGNTIYF
TGTGCCAGCAGTGCCTCCGCAGGGTCTGGAAACACCATATATTTT
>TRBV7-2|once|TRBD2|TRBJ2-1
CASSLARTSWYNEQFF
TGTGCCAGCAGCTTAGCGCGGACTAGCTGGTACAATGAGCAGTTCTTC
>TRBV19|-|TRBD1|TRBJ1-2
CASRRSDRGNGYTF
TGTGCCAGTAGACGCTCCGACAGGGGTAATGGCTACACCTTC